This T cell receptor (beta chain) comes out of a study of cytomegalovirus exposure and HLA in healthy donors (dated 2017 in TCRdb). In the study overall: An earlier analysis of under 600 of the donors reported 250 to 350 Gb of sequence data and 120 million or so unique TCR beta sequences from about 179 million T cells. An early release that covered about 600 HLA-typed donors contained 300 to 350 gigabases of sequencing data and 75 million to 100 million unique TCR sequences. Among the approximately 400 genotyped donors, about 85% belonged to the genetic ancestry cluster associated with self-reported Caucasian donors. The aim of the study was to test whether cataloging public T cell receptors could identify signatures of past pathogen exposure. The T cell repertoires of 670 or so subjects were profiled by immunosequencing and related to cytomegalovirus serostatus. Along with the roughly 610-subject first cohort, a separate validation cohort of some 130 different subjects was used. To predict cytomegalovirus infection status, the study combined high-throughput TCR immunosequencing, statistical association of individual TCRs with disease status, and machine learning. To study patterns of TCR occurrence, a later analysis re-analyzed previously published TCR beta repertoires from several hundred donors and added high-resolution HLA genotyping. Rather than using new phenotypic data, the later analysis identified candidate immune exposures from TCR beta sequences and from how often those sequences occurred across donors. An earlier analysis of 500 to 650 of the donors applied high-throughput TCR beta sequencing to assess whether each TCR beta V gene segment acted as functional or pseudogenic. Donor age, sex, ethnicity and CMV serostatus were compiled together with the repertoire data. A later genetic analysis took genome-wide SNP genotypes for about 55% of the 666 donors and used that subset as a discovery cohort. Every discovery cohort repertoire had been produced on one sequencing platform. Both class I and class II loci were covered by HLA typing, at four-digit resolution. The number of typed donors differed by locus: about 620-630 for A, B, C, DRB1 and DQB1; 500 to 550 for DQA1; 606 for DPA1; and 450 to 480 for DPB1. About five DR-DQ haplotypes were treated as single units for association and clustering because of strong linkage in the cohort. Among roughly 400 genotyped donors of the cohort, an average of around 250,000 unique TCR beta nucleotide sequences was sequenced per donor, of which about 20% were non-productive.

Libraries were made using the immunoSEQ multiplex PCR assay. A mixture of 60 forward primers for TCR Vbeta segments and 13 reverse primers for TCR Jbeta segments was used in the multiplex PCR. The CDR3 region of rearranged TCR beta genes was amplified from genomic DNA by a multiplex PCR assay. The amplified TCR beta libraries were sequenced on the Illumina HiSeq System as 87-base-pair reads. The authors' pipeline ran thus. Across the 670 or so repertoires, a later analysis counted 60 million to 90 million unique TCR beta chains, 9 million to 14 million of which were shared by at least two donors. Raw reads were error-corrected and collapsed into unique sequences with a nearest-neighbor algorithm that merged closely related sequences to remove PCR and sequencing errors. CDR3 sequences were aligned to IMGT reference sequences to assign V, D and J gene segments. For a sequence to be retained, at least a six-nucleotide match to both a V gene segment and a J gene segment was required. Rearrangements were called productive when the CDR3 lacked stop codons and stayed in frame with V and J; all others were non-productive. Following IMGT convention, CDR3 was defined as the stretch from the second conserved V-encoded cysteine up to the conserved J-encoded phenylalanine. The earlier analysis of 500 to 650 of the donors excluded any sequence lacking an unambiguous match to a single V gene segment. An earlier analysis of 587 of the donors classified V segments as functional when productive rearrangements were above 56.7% and as segregating when the standard deviation between donors was above 5%. A statistical classification framework was built to diagnose cytomegalovirus status from the catalog of TCR beta chain sequences. In a later analysis, V and J genes were assigned by comparing TCR nucleotide sequences against IMGT/GENE-DB human TR gene sequences. A later analysis assigned CDR3 sequences and most-parsimonious VDJ recombination scenarios with the TCRdist pipeline. In a later analysis, each TCR beta chain was defined by its CDR3 amino acid sequence together with its V-gene family, and reads without a unique V-gene family were excluded. A later analysis removed several hundred highly shared, low-generation-probability nucleotide sequences to deal with suspected cross-contamination and a sequencing artifact. A later analysis calculated a clonal expansion index for each public chain from normalized within-repertoire ranks of inferred template counts. A later analysis computed generation probabilities with a VDJ recombination model fitted to out-of-frame rearrangements, and checked the results against IGoR. In a later analysis, hypergeometric tests were used to score TCR-TCR, TCR-HLA and TCR-CMV co-occurrence, with a repertoire-size bias correction applied to TCR pairs. A later analysis estimated false discovery rates by permuting HLA or CMV assignments 20 times. In a later analysis, co-occurring TCRs were grouped with DBSCAN, and TCRdist sequence similarity was added when clustering was performed within HLA-allele-positive subsets. Repertoires with fewer than 30,000 or more than 120,000 public chains, plus five repertoires with anomalous nucleotide sharing, were excluded from co-occurrence clustering. TCRdb re-hosts the immuneACCESS table, in-frame sequences only. Its copies lack some clones; in the studies checked, an unresolved V gene accounts for under half of them, and the cause for the rest is not known. The D gene and trimming were derived from the DNA, and the V and J assignments and clone size from that table. This sample's table lists 100,000 to 150,000 clones. Jointly, the top ten make up approximately 1% of the sample.

Here is what the overall study found, with its caveats: A further reported finding was that TCR beta sequences accurately predicted the HLA-A and HLA-B alleles for most subjects in the first cohort. In an earlier analysis of 500 to 650 of the donors, most TCR beta V segments appeared in productive rearrangements about 87% or about 30% of the time, broadly matching IMGT annotations. A few of the identified cytomegalovirus-associated TCR beta chains were confirmed in vitro to be specific for cytomegalovirus antigens. The earlier analysis of a few hundred of the donors excluded seventeen rarely observed V segments, including chromosome 9 orphons, because counts were too low. Linkage disequilibrium might explain the correlated functional status among segregating V segments, but an unknown experimental factor could not be ruled out. The authors suggested that the approach could potentially be generalized to other disease states and immunological phenotypes. In a later analysis, HLA-associated TCR beta chains showed more clonal expansion and lower generation probabilities than non-associated chains that were equally common. A later genetic analysis associated a missense DCLRE1C variant with V-gene and J-gene trimming of TCR beta chains, and an independent cohort replicated the association. The study gave a list of 150 to 200 TCR beta chains associated with cytomegalovirus. For the cohort, immune exposure information was limited to CMV serostatus. A later analysis found that TCR association rates varied across HLA loci, with DRB1 alleles showing the most associated TCRs and HLA-C alleles the fewest. In a later analysis, several top co-occurrence clusters were reported to appear linked to parvovirus B19, influenza, CMV and Epstein-Barr virus. The classifier was reported to diagnose cytomegalovirus status with high specificity and sensitivity in both the original and validation cohorts. The cohort was sequenced for TCR beta chains only, and without alpha or paired-chain data the features that could be detected were limited. Because HLA typing was unavailable for some donors at each locus, only the typed subset was used in association tests. When HLA alleles, especially DR and DQ, strongly co-occurred, TCR associations were difficult to assign to individual alleles. Some IMGT-functional V segments, including TRBV6-2 and TRBV6-3, could not be distinguished by the 87-base-pair reads and were therefore excluded. The presence/absence analyses assumed that sequencing depth was roughly uniform across donors, and that assumption may not be true. At a false discovery rate of 0.05, a later analysis linked around 17,000 TCR beta sequences to specific HLA alleles. According to a later genetic analysis, donors in an Asian-associated ancestry cluster had fewer N-insertions in productive TCRs than the roughly 670-donor mean. According to a later analysis, most CMV-associated TCR beta chains appeared to be HLA-restricted, and the HLA associations seemed to be driven largely by CMV exposure. Across donors, most TCR sequences were observed very rarely, whereas some public TCRs were present in many individuals. A cluster of highly shared sequence variants was judged likely to be a technical artifact of the sequencing pipeline.

With respect to this clone: Its antigen remains undetermined.

The cohort comprised several hundred healthy bone marrow donors. At the time of sampling, all cohort members were nominally healthy, though unrecorded immune exposures were likely present. The donor tested CMV seronegative, placing the donor among the 352 seronegative members of the cohort. A peripheral blood sample was provided by each donor, and peripheral blood mononuclear cells were used for TCR beta sequencing. Genomic DNA was extracted from the blood cell samples with the Qiagen DNeasy Blood Extraction Kit. From the cysteine up to the phenylalanine, the CDR3 has a length of 17 residues. The only DNA kept is the CDR3, 51 bases in frame from the first base. After removal of 0 bases from V and 8 bases from J, the junction retains 12 bases not matched to a gene. CDR1 and CDR2, looked up from the germline V gene, are SGDLS and YYNGEE.

This TCR came from a man between 18 and 35 years old in good health and CMV-seronegative. In this chain, TRBV9 is recombined with TRBJ2-1, and 9 junctional nucleotides match TRBD1. The specimen was PBMCs. The CDR3: CASSVEGWGTGRDEQFF. DNA sequence: TGTGCCAGCAGCGTAGAGGGGTGGGGGACAGGGCGCGATGAGCAGTTCTTC.